Below are 16 T cell receptor beta chains sequenced from a single sample in a study of T-cell memory formation after mild COVID-19. TCRdb reprocessed the 5' RACE reads with MiXCR, giving one entry per CDR3 protein. This sample carries 35,000 to 50,000 distinct CDR3 sequences, 8% to 10% of them seen once, and the ten largest clones take roughly 12%. The sequenced sample was PBMCs or a T cell subset sorted from them (not recorded which). These receptors were collected from an adult woman who had mild COVID-19 (a few samples of this study predate the infection). Cell type and time point are not known.

The V and J genes are TRBV14 and TRBJ1-1; D is possibly TRBD1 (6 bases). The CDR3 totals 14 residues. Germline CDR1 is SGHDN and CDR2 is FVKESK. The V end was cut by 4 bases, the J end by 4 bases, with 13 bases between. The CDR3 coding sequence is TGTGCCAGCAGCCGCGGACAGCTCAGCACTGAAGCTTTCTTT. The encoded protein is CASSRGQLSTEAFF.

This clonotype was seen a few times. V and J are TRBV12-3 or TRBV12-4 and TRBJ1-5; no clear D. This CDR3 has 15 residues. Trimming removed 7 bases at V and 3 bases at J, with 16 bases between. DNA for the CDR3: TGTGCCAGCACCACCTTTGGGGTTCCCAATCAGCCCCAGCATTTT. This sequence encodes CASTTFGVPNQPQHF.

This clonotype was seen ten or more times. The V and J genes are TRBV12-3 or TRBV12-4 and TRBJ2-1; a weak D match, TRBD1 (7 bases). The CDR3 sequence is 15 residues long. V was pared by 1 base and J by 5 bases, with 12 bases between. The CDR3 spells CASSLGAGGHNEQFF. CDR3 in DNA: TGTGCCAGCAGTTTAGGGGCAGGGGGGCACAATGAGCAGTTCTTC.

The chain couples TRBV5-1 to TRBJ2-1; D is perhaps TRBD1 (5 bases). Trimming shortened V by 5 bases and J by 12 bases, and 21 bases separated the two germline ends. The CDR3 is made up of 14 amino acids. CDR1 and CDR2 from the germline V gene are SGHRS and YFSETQ. Here the CDR3 DNA reads TGCGCCAGCAGGGACATGAGGTCAGGAGATTTGCAGTTCTTC. Residues: CASRDMRSGDLQFF.

This rearrangement joins TRBV4-3 to TRBJ1-5, with D possibly TRBD1 on 5 matching bases. The V gene's germline CDR1 is LGHNA and CDR2 YSLEER. The CDR3 has 15 residues. V lost 0 bases and J 9 bases, leaving 15 bases between the germline ends. This CDR3 is CASSQEGTDQWPQHF. The CDR3 nucleotides are TGCGCCAGCAGCCAAGAGGGGACCGACCAATGGCCCCAGCATTTT.

This clonotype showed up many times. The rearrangement uses TRBV4-3 and TRBJ2-7; no reliable D call. V lost 3 bases and J 3 bases, leaving 18 bases between the germline ends. The CDR3 is made up of 16 amino acids. Germline values: CDR1 LGHNA, CDR2 YSLEER. The CDR3 here is CASSQFSGGDDYEQYF. The DNA of the CDR3 is TGCGCCAGCAGCCAGTTTTCAGGCGGAGACGACTACGAGCAGTACTTC.

In this sample, this clonotype turned up a few times. This chain joins TRBV5-1 and TRBJ2-7; D uncertain. CDR1 and CDR2 (germline): SGHRS, YFSETQ. V lost 0 bases and J 6 bases, leaving 10 bases between the germline ends. The length of the CDR3 is 13 residues. CDR3 loop: CASSLAEDTEQYF. CDR3 nucleotide sequence: TGCGCCAGCAGCTTGGCTGAGGATACCGAGCAGTACTTC.

This chain connects TRBV6-2 or TRBV6-3 to TRBJ2-5; the D gene is possibly TRBD1 (6 bases). V was shortened by 6 bases and J by 4 bases, with 18 bases between the two germline ends. The length of the CDR3 is 15 residues. Germline CDR1 and CDR2: MNHEY and SVGEGT. CDR3 region: CASRFSPTGRETQYF. For the CDR3, the DNA is TGTGCCAGCAGATTCAGTCCCACAGGGCGAGAGACCCAGTACTTC.

This clonotype was counted at least ten times. This chain joins TRBV7-9 and TRBJ2-5, with 8 bases aligning to TRBD1. J lost 1 base, V lost 4 bases, and 5 bases had no gene match. The CDR3 sequence is 15 residues long. The germline gives CDR1 SEHNR, CDR2 FQNEAQ (reference sequence). The CDR3 sequence is CASSSWDRSQETQYF. The CDR3 region has the DNA TGTGCCAGCAGCTCCTGGGACAGGAGCCAAGAGACCCAGTACTTC.

This clonotype was counted a few times. The chain couples TRBV20-1 to TRBJ1-2; weak D call: TRBD1 (6 bases). Looked up from germline, CDR1 is DFQATT and CDR2 is SNEGSKA (reference sequence). The CDR3 contains 14 residues. V was pared by 3 bases and J by 6 bases, with 17 bases between. This chain's CDR3 is CSASKLGAANGYTF. The CDR3 nucleotides are TGCAGTGCTAGCAAGCTGGGGGCGGCGAATGGCTACACCTTC.

This clonotype was observed many times. The V and J genes are TRBV7-9 and TRBJ2-5; 7 positions agree with TRBD1. The germline CDR1 and CDR2 sequences are SEHNR and FQNEAQ (reference sequence). This CDR3 is 15 amino acids long. J gave up 2 bases and V 5 bases, and 8 bases lay outside the gene matches. CDR3 nucleotides: TGTGCCAGCAGCGTTTTGGGACAGCATCAAGAGACCCAGTACTTC. This sequence encodes CASSVLGQHQETQYF.

By share of the sample, this clonotype is medium-sized. This CDR3 reads CASSLNSLSGGQETQYF. Written as DNA, the CDR3 is TGTGCCAGCAGTCTCAACTCATTAAGCGGGGGACAAGAGACCCAGTACTTC. The chain has TRBV3-1 and TRBJ2-5, with 8 bases lining up with TRBD2. This CDR3 comprises 17 residues. V dropped 6 bases and J dropped 2; count of bases not matched to a gene: 14. Germline CDR1 is LGHDT and CDR2 is YNNKEL (reference sequence).

This clonotype was counted between two and nine times. The chain combines TRBV27 with TRBJ2-6; possibly TRBD1 for D (5 bases). Germline CDR1 and CDR2: MNHEY and SMNVEV (reference sequence). There are 17 residues in the CDR3. With 6 bases removed from V and 3 bases from J, the gap between germline ends came to 18 bases. CDR3 bases: TGTGCCAGCAGCCCTTCCGCAGGGTGGAGTGGGGCCAACGTCCTGACTTTC. This encodes CASSPSAGWSGANVLTF.

This clonotype has a handful of counts. The CDR3 here is CATSRDRVDYEQYF. The CDR3 DNA reads TGTGCCACCAGCAGAGACAGGGTAGACTACGAGCAGTACTTC. The chain uses TRBV15 and TRBJ2-7, with TRBD1 as a possible D gene (5 bases). Germline V gives CDR1 LNHNV, CDR2 YYDKDF (reference sequence). CDR3 size: 14 residues. The germline V and J ends were trimmed by 0 bases and 3 bases, with 9 bases remaining between them.

This clonotype was recorded a few times. The chain joins TRBV3-1 to TRBJ2-1; D assignment may be TRBD1 or TRBD2 (5 bases each). This CDR3 is 15 amino acids long. From germline, CDR1 is LGHDT and CDR2 YNNKEL (reference sequence). Between the trimmed V and J ends, which lost 4 bases and 4 bases, there was a span of 14 bases. In nucleotides, the CDR3 is TGTGCCAGCAGCCTAGGGACCATCTTGTACAATGAGCAGTTCTTC. This codes for CASSLGTILYNEQFF.

The chain couples TRBV7-9 to TRBJ2-6; TRBD2 is a possible D gene (5 bases). The CDR3 consists of 18 residues. Germline lookup yields CDR1 SEHNR and CDR2 FQNEAQ (reference sequence). Trimming took 7 bases from V and 3 from J, leaving 22 bases between them. CDR3 DNA: TGTGCCAGCAACGCCGGCGAGGGTTTCTTATTTGGGGCCAACGTCCTGACTTTC. Residues: CASNAGEGFLFGANVLTF.